Below, 30 T cell receptor beta chains from the same sample are listed, as sequenced in a study of technical replicates of blood from several donors. TCRdb's table, derived via immunoSEQ multiplex PCR, lists solely in-frame clones and lacks some. Here the sample spans approximately 85,000 clones, 94% being singletons. The sequenced sample consisted of T cells isolated from PBMCs. Receptor source: a human donor in good health.

The rearrangement joins TRBV18 to TRBJ2-7; 8 nucleotides align to TRBD2. The trim removed 2 bases at V and 2 bases at J, leaving 5 bases unmatched. CDR1 is KGHSH and CDR2 is LQKENI in the germline V gene. The CDR3 runs to 15 residues. The CDR3 sequence is CASSPIAGGAYEQYF. The CDR3 nucleotides are TGTGCCAGCTCACCAATCGCGGGGGGTGCCTACGAGCAGTACTTC.

The chain carries TRBV5-1 and TRBJ1-3; TRBD1 aligns across 7 bases. The CDR3 runs to 16 residues. V shed 5 bases and J 0 bases; nucleotides not matched to a gene: 8. Germline V gene data show CDR1 as SGHRS and CDR2 as YFSETQ. The CDR3, as DNA: TGCGCCAGCAGTAGGGACAGTCCGGACTCTGGAAACACCATATATTTT. Translated: CASSRDSPDSGNTIYF.

This chain joins TRBV6-5 and TRBJ1-5; D remains unclear. Germline CDR1 is MNHEY and CDR2 is SVGAGI. V lost 5 bases to trimming and J lost 3 bases, with 5 bases between them. This CDR3 contains 12 residues. CDR3 sequence (DNA): TGTGCCAGCAGTCCACTCAATCAGCCCCAGCATTTT. Amino acid sequence: CASSPLNQPQHF.

V and J are TRBV19 and TRBJ2-7, with a tentative D call TRBD2 (7 bases). V was trimmed by 3 bases and J by 0 bases, leaving 21 bases between them. The CDR3 spans 18 residues. The V gene's germline CDR1 is LNHDA and CDR2 SQIVND (reference sequence). The CDR3 DNA reads as TGTGCCAGTAGTATTGGGTCAATGGGGGGGCTCATCTCCTACGAGCAGTACTTC. Encoded protein: CASSIGSMGGLISYEQYF.

The chain recombines TRBV19 with TRBJ2-1; the D is unclear. V was pared by 1 base and J by 4 bases, with 14 bases between. In germline, CDR1 is LNHDA, CDR2 SQIVND (reference sequence). There are 16 residues in the CDR3. CDR3 DNA: TGTGCCAGTAGTATAGTGGAAAGCCTAGGTTACAATGAGCAGTTCTTC. It codes for CASSIVESLGYNEQFF. The whole variable domain, remainder taken from reference TRBV19 and TRBJ2-1, is DGGITQSPKYLFRKEGQNVTLSCEQNLNHDAMYWYRQDPGQGLRLIYYSQIVNDFQKGDIAEGYSVSREKKESFPLTVTSAQKNPTAFYLCASSIVESLGYNEQFFGPGTRLTVL.

The J gene is TRBJ1-1, the V gene TRBV13; TRBD1 aligns across 9 bases. Germline CDR1 and CDR2: PRHDT and FYEKMQ (reference sequence). The CDR3 covers 17 residues. Losses at the gene ends were 2 bases for V and 5 bases for J; bases not matched to a gene: 12. The CDR3 sequence is CASSLSGTGLSWTEAFF. CDR3 bases: TGTGCCAGCAGCTTAAGCGGGACAGGGTTATCATGGACTGAAGCTTTCTTT.

The chain uses TRBV5-6 and TRBJ2-1; tentative D call: TRBD2 (6 bases). Germline CDR1 is SGHDT and CDR2 is YYEEEE. The CDR3 has 16 amino acids. V was shortened by 0 bases and J by 0 bases, with 10 bases between the two germline ends. For the CDR3, the DNA is TGTGCCAGCAGCTTGGTACGGGGGATCTCCTACAATGAGCAGTTCTTC. This codes for CASSLVRGISYNEQFF.

The chain recombines TRBV28 with TRBJ1-4; D might be TRBD1 (6 bases). The V gene lost 6 bases and the J gene lost 5 bases, with 10 bases spanning the gap. Germline V lookup: CDR1 MDHEN, CDR2 SYDVKM. There are 13 residues in the CDR3. In nucleotides, the CDR3 is TGTGCCAGCAGGAGGACAGTGAATGAAAAACTGTTTTTT. Amino acids: CASRRTVNEKLFF.

CDR3 coding DNA: TGCACCAGCAGCTTCGAAGCGGGAGTAGCAGATACGCAGTATTTT. It codes for CTSSFEAGVADTQYF. The chain has TRBV1 and TRBJ2-3; TRBD2, the D gene given by the table, was not confirmed from the DNA. TRBV1 is designated a pseudogene. The CDR3 spans 15 residues.

This chain uses TRBV6-6 with TRBJ1-1; D is ambiguous. The CDR3 extends over 12 amino acids. V lost 5 bases, J lost 4 bases, and 8 bases lay in between. Germline V gives CDR1 MNHNY, CDR2 SVGAGI (reference sequence). CDR3 protein: CASSPLSTEAFF. For the CDR3, the DNA is TGTGCCAGCAGTCCCCTCTCCACTGAAGCTTTCTTT.

CDR3 bases: TGCGCCAGCAGTGGGACTAGCGGTGGCTCCTACGAGCAGTACTTC. Protein product: CASSGTSGGSYEQYF. The chain uses TRBV10-1 and TRBJ2-7; 10 bases align to TRBD2. The CDR3 has 15 amino acids. Unmatched junction bases numbered 3, after V lost 4 bases and J lost 0 bases. Looked up from germline, CDR1 is WNHNN and CDR2 is SYGVQD (reference sequence).

A single count supports this clone. The genes are TRBV29-1 and TRBJ2-7; D might be TRBD1 (6 bases). The CDR3 totals 13 residues. CDR1 is SQVTM, CDR2 ANQGSEA, per germline. Trimming cost V 5 bases and J 2 bases, with 13 bases left between them. CDR3 sequence: CSVRTALTYEQYF. CDR3 nucleotides: TGCAGCGTTAGGACAGCCCTTACCTACGAGCAGTACTTC.

The gene calls are TRBV14 and TRBJ1-2; tentative D call: TRBD1 (6 bases). This CDR3 comprises 14 residues. Deletions cut 5 bases from V and 6 bases from J, with 16 bases between. CDR1 and CDR2 from the germline V gene are SGHDN and FVKESK. CDR3 sequence reads: CASSSRTELNGYTF. The DNA of the CDR3 is TGTGCCAGCAGCTCCAGGACAGAGCTTAATGGCTACACCTTC.

The chain uses TRBV6-5 and TRBJ1-1; no firm D call. Germline CDR1 and CDR2: MNHEY and SVGAGI. This CDR3 is 15 amino acids long. The ends were cut back, 5 bases at V and 0 bases at J, with 13 bases in the middle. The CDR3 DNA is TGTGCCAGCAGTCCCGACTCTAACATGAACACTGAAGCTTTCTTT. This encodes CASSPDSNMNTEAFF.

This chain connects TRBV4-1 to TRBJ2-2; TRBD1 agrees at 7 bases. This CDR3 spans 17 amino acids. J gave up 4 bases and V 1 base, and 9 bases lay outside the gene matches. CDR1 and CDR2 from the germline V gene are MGHRA and YSYEKL. Here the CDR3 DNA reads TGCGCCAGCAGCCAAGTAGTCCTGGGACAGCTCACCGGGGAGCTGTTTTTT. It translates to CASSQVVLGQLTGELFF.

The rearrangement joins TRBV5-1 to TRBJ2-7; D gene unclear. The germline gives CDR1 SGHRS, CDR2 YFSETQ. The CDR3 has 14 residues. V lost 4 bases, J lost 0 bases, and 11 bases lay in between. CDR3 sequence (DNA): TGCGCCAGCAGCGCGTCAGCGAGCTCCTACGAGCAGTACTTC. It codes for CASSASASSYEQYF.

J is TRBJ2-3 and V is TRBV5-1, with a weak D call TRBD2 (6 bases). Trimming left V 2 bases short and J 1 base short, with 11 bases between. The CDR3 is 15 residues long. CDR1 is SGHRS, CDR2 YFSETQ, per germline. The DNA for the CDR3 is TGCGCCAGCAGCTTCAGTTCGGGGGGCACAGATACGCAGTATTTT. Its protein product is CASSFSSGGTDTQYF.

V and J are TRBV9 and TRBJ2-7; D perhaps matches TRBD2 (5 bases). V was cut by 0 bases and J by 4 bases, with 8 bases left in between. The CDR3 has 13 residues. Germline V gene lookup returns CDR1 SGDLS and CDR2 YYNGEE. CDR3: CASSVDEGYEQYF. The DNA for the CDR3 is TGTGCCAGCAGCGTAGATGAGGGTTACGAGCAGTACTTC.

The chain recombines TRBV4-1 with TRBJ2-5; 8 positions match TRBD2. The CDR3 length is 15 residues. Germline CDR1 MGHRA, CDR2 YSYEKL. Losses at the gene ends were 3 bases for V and 5 bases for J; bases not matched to a gene: 8. CDR3 DNA sequence: TGCGCCAGCAGCCACCCCCGGACTAGCTCGGAGACCCAGTACTTC. Translating gives CASSHPRTSSETQYF.

The gene calls are TRBV5-6 and TRBJ2-7; 10 nucleotides line up with TRBD1. This CDR3 comprises 13 residues. The germline V gene encodes CDR1 SGHDT and CDR2 YYEEEE. V dropped 0 bases and J dropped 6; count of bases not matched to a gene: 0. CDR3 sequence: CASSLGTGGEQYF. DNA for the CDR3: TGTGCCAGCAGCTTGGGGACAGGGGGCGAGCAGTACTTC.

V is TRBV4-1 and J is TRBJ2-7; D gene uncertain. This CDR3 comprises 15 residues. Germline assignment: CDR1 MGHRA and CDR2 YSYEKL. Trimming cost V 3 bases and J 0 bases, with 12 bases left between them. This CDR3 is CASSQELQHSYEQYF. In DNA form, the CDR3 reads TGCGCCAGCAGCCAGGAATTACAGCACTCCTACGAGCAGTACTTC.

The J gene is TRBJ2-1, the V gene TRBV6-6, with D possibly matching TRBD2 (5 bases). CDR3 length: 15 amino acids. The germline gives CDR1 MNHNY, CDR2 SVGAGI (reference sequence). V was pared by 5 bases and J by 4 bases, with 15 bases between. The DNA for the CDR3 is TGTGCCAGCAGTGAGTTGGGAGCCCGATACAATGAGCAGTTCTTC. As protein: CASSELGARYNEQFF.

This clone was recorded a few times. The gene calls are TRBV2 and TRBJ1-2, with D uncertain. The germline CDR1 and CDR2 sequences are SNHLY and FYNNEI. V shed 6 bases and J shed 3 bases, with 8 bases lying between them. The CDR3 covers 12 residues. The CDR3 region is CASSGEDYGYTF. The DNA of the CDR3 is TGTGCCAGCAGCGGGGAGGACTATGGCTACACCTTC.

V is TRBV7-9 and J is TRBJ2-3; 10 bases are shared with TRBD1. The CDR3 runs to 15 residues. With V trimmed by 3 bases and J by 2 bases, 2 bases remained unmatched. Germline CDR1 SEHNR, CDR2 FQNEAQ (reference sequence). The CDR3 protein is CASSFGQGVTDTQYF. The DNA of the CDR3 is TGTGCCAGCAGCTTCGGACAGGGGGTCACAGATACGCAGTATTTT.

The chain joins TRBV28 to TRBJ2-7; TRBD2 aligns across 8 bases. With 5 bases clipped from V and 2 bases from J, the junction kept 8 bases outside the gene matches. CDR1 is MDHEN, CDR2 SYDVKM, per germline. The length of the CDR3 is 15 residues. The CDR3 region is CASSESGGTTYEQYF. The CDR3 DNA sequence: TGTGCCAGCAGTGAGTCGGGGGGGACAACCTACGAGCAGTACTTC.

The V gene is TRBV19, the J gene TRBJ2-7, with a possible D match to TRBD2 (6 bases). This CDR3 is built from 14 residues. CDR1 and CDR2 (germline): LNHDA, SQIVND (reference sequence). Trimming pared 2 bases from V and 3 bases from J, leaving 11 bases between. The CDR3 loop reads CASSIRGSGYEQYF. In DNA form, the CDR3 reads TGTGCCAGTAGTATACGGGGGAGCGGCTACGAGCAGTACTTC. Full variable domain (outside the CDR3, taken from reference TRBV19 and TRBJ2-7): DGGITQSPKYLFRKEGQNVTLSCEQNLNHDAMYWYRQDPGQGLRLIYYSQIVNDFQKGDIAEGYSVSREKKESFPLTVTSAQKNPTAFYLCASSIRGSGYEQYFGPGTRLTVT.

This clone was seen once. V is TRBV6-5 and J is TRBJ1-1; 9 nucleotides align to TRBD1. CDR1 and CDR2 from the germline V gene are MNHEY and SVGAGI. This CDR3 is 15 amino acids long. Trimming cost V 1 base and J 5 bases; bases outside gene matches: 5. This chain's CDR3 is CASSYLDRGTTEAFF. CDR3 in DNA: TGTGCCAGCAGTTACTTGGACAGGGGAACAACTGAAGCTTTCTTT.

The CDR3 bases are TGCGCCAGCAGCGGAGCGGAAAACATTCAGTACTTC. Encoded protein: CASSGAENIQYF. J is TRBJ2-4 and V is TRBV4-1; maybe TRBD2 (5 bases). Germline V lookup: CDR1 MGHRA, CDR2 YSYEKL. The CDR3 runs to 12 residues. Trimming removed 5 bases from V and 5 bases from J, with 7 bases in between.

This clone was recorded once. The rearrangement uses TRBV2 and TRBJ1-1; 7 bases agree with TRBD1. Unmatched junction bases numbered 27, after V lost 8 bases and J lost 3 bases. Germline V gene lookup returns CDR1 SNHLY and CDR2 FYNNEI. This CDR3 has 20 amino acids. The CDR3 DNA follows: TGTGCCAGCCTTTTCTTTGGCAGGGGGGCGCACCGGGGTGAGGACACTGAAGCTTTCTTT. Encoded protein: CASLFFGRGAHRGEDTEAFF.

This rearrangement joins TRBV4-1 to TRBJ1-5, with D tentatively TRBD1 (6 bases). Germline V CDR1 and CDR2: MGHRA, YSYEKL. V was trimmed by 4 bases and J by 4 bases, leaving 11 bases between them. This CDR3 has 14 residues. The CDR3 DNA reads TGCGCCAGCAGCCTGGACAGCTCTAATCAGCCCCAGCATTTT. Encoded protein: CASSLDSSNQPQHF.